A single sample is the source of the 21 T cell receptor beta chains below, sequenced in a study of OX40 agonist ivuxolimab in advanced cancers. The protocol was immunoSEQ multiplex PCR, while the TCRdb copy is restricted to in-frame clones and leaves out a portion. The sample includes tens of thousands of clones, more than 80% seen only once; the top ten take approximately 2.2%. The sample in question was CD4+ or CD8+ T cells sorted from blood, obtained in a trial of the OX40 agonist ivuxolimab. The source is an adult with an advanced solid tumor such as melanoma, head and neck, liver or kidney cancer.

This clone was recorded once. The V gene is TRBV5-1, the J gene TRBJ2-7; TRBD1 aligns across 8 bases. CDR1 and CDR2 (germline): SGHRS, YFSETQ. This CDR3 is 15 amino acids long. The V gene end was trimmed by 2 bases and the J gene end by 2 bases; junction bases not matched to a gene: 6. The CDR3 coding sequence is TGCGCCAGCAGCTTACTAGGACAGGGCCCCTACGAGCAGTACTTC. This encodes CASSLLGQGPYEQYF.

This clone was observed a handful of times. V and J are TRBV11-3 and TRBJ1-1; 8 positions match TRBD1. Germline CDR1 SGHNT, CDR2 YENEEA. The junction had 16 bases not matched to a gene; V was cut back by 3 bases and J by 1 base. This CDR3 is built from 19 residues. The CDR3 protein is CASSLAGTGHTARNTEAFF. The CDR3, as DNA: TGTGCCAGCAGCTTGGCCGGGACAGGACACACGGCCAGGAACACTGAAGCTTTCTTT.

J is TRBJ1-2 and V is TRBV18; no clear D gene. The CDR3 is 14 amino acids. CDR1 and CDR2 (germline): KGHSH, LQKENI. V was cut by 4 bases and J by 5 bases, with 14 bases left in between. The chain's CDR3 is CASSLNPDSYGYTF. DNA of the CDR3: TGTGCCAGCTCACTCAACCCGGACTCTTATGGCTACACCTTC.

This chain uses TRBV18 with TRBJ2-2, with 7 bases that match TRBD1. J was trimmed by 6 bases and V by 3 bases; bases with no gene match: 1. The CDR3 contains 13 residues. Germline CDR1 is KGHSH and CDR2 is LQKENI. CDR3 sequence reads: CASSPQGAGELFF. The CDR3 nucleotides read TGTGCCAGCTCACCTCAGGGGGCCGGGGAGCTGTTTTTT.

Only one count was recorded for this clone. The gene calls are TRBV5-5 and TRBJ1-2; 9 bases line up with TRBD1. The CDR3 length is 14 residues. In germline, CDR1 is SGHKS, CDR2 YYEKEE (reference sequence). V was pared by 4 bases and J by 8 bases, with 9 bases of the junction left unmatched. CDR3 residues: CASSQPGTGNGYTF. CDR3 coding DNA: TGTGCCAGCAGCCAACCCGGGACAGGGAACGGCTACACCTTC.

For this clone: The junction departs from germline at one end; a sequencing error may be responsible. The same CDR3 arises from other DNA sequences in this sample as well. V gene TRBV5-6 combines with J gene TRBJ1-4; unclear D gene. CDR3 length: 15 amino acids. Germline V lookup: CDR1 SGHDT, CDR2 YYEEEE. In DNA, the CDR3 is TGTGCCAGCAGCTGGGTGGATCGGAAAAATGAAAAGCTGTTTTTT. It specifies CASSWVDRKNEKLFF. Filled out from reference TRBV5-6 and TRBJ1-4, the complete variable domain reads DAGVTQSPTHLIKTRGQQVTLRCSPKSGHDTVSWYQQALGQGPQFIFQYYEEEERQRGNFPDRFSGHQFPNYSSELNVNALLLGDSALYLCASSWVDRKNEKLFFGSGTQLSVL.

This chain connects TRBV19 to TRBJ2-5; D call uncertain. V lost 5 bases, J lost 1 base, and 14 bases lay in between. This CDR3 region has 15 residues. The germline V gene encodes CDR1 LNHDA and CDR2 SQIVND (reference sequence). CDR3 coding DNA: TGTGCCAGTAGTGCCAGTCCCACAGCCCAAGAGACCCAGTACTTC. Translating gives CASSASPTAQETQYF.

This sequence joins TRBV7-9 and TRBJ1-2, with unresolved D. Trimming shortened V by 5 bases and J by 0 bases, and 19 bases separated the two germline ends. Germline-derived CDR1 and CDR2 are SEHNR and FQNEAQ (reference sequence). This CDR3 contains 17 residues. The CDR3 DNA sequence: TGTGCCAGCAGCCCCCAGGTGGCGGCAACAACTAACTATGGCTACACCTTC. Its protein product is CASSPQVAATTNYGYTF.

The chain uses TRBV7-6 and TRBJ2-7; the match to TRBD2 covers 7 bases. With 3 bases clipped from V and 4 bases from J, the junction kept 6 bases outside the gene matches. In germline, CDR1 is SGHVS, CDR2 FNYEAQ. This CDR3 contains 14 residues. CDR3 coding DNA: TGTGCCAGCAGCTTGGCGGGAGTAGTATACGAGCAGTACTTC. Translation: CASSLAGVVYEQYF. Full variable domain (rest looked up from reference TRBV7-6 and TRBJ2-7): GAGVSQSPRYKVTKRGQDVALRCDPISGHVSLYWYRQALGQGPEFLTYFNYEAQQDKSGLPNDRFSAERPEGSISTLTIQRTEQRDSAMYRCASSLAGVVYEQYFGPGTRLTVT.

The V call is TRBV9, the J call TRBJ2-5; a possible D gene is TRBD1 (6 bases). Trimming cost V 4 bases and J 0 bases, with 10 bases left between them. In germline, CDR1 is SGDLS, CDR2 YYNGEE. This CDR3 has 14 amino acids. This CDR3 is CASSTTGYQETQYF. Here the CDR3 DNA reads TGTGCCAGCAGCACCACAGGGTACCAAGAGACCCAGTACTTC.

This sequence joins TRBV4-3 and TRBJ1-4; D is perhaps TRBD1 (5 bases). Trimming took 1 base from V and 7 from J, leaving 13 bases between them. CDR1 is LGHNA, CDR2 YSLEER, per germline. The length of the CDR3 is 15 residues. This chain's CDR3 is CASSQVGGFGEKLFF. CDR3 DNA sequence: TGCGCCAGCAGCCAAGTCGGGGGGTTTGGTGAAAAACTGTTTTTT.

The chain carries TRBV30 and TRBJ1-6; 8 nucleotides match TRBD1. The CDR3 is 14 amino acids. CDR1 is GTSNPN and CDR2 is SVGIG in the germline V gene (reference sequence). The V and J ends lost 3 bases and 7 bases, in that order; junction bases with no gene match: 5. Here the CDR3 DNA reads TGTGCCTGGAGCGACCGGGACAGGAATTCACCCCTCCACTTT. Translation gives CAWSDRDRNSPLHF.

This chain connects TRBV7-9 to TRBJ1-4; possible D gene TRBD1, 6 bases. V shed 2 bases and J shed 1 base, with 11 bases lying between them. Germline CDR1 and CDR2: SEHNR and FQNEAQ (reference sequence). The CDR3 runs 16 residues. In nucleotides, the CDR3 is TGTGCCAGCAGCTTAATGGGCAGGGGAACTAATGAAAAACTGTTTTTT. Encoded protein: CASSLMGRGTNEKLFF. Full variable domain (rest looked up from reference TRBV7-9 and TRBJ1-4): DTGVSQNPRHKITKRGQNVTFRCDPISEHNRLYWYRQTLGQGPEFLTYFQNEAQLEKSRLLSDRFSAERPKGSFSTLEIQRTEQGDSAMYLCASSLMGRGTNEKLFFGSGTQLSVL.

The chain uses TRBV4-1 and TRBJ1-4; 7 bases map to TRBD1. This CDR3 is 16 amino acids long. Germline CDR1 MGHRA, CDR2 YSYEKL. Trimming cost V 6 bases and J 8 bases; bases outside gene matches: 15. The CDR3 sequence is CASSPTTQGGREKLFF. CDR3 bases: TGCGCCAGCAGTCCTACCACGCAGGGGGGCCGGGAAAAACTGTTTTTT.

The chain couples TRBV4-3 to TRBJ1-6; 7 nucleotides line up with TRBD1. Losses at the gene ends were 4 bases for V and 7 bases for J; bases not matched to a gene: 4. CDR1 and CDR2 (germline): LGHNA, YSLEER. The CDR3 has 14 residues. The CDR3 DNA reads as TGCGCCAGCAGCCTGGGACAGACGAATTCACCCCTCCACTTT. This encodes CASSLGQTNSPLHF.

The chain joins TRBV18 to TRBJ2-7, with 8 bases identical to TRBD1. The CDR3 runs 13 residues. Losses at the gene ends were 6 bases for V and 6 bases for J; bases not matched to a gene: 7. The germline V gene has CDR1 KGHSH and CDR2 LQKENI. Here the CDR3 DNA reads TGTGCCAGCTCTCAAGGACAGGGAAGCGAGCAGTACTTC. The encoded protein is CASSQGQGSEQYF.

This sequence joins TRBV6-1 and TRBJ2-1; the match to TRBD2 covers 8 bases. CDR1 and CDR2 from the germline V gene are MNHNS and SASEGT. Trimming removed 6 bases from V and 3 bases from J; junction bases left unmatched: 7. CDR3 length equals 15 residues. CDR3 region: CASSAVAGSYNEQFF. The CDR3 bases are TGTGCCAGCAGCGCAGTAGCGGGGAGCTACAATGAGCAGTTCTTC.

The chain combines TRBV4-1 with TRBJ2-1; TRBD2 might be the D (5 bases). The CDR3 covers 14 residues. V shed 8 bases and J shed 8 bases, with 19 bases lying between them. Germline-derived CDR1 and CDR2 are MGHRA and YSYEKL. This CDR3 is CASQSPATGDEQFF. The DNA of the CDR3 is TGCGCCAGCCAAAGTCCTGCCACCGGGGATGAGCAGTTCTTC.

CDR3 bases: TGCGCCAGCAGCCAACAGGGGCAGGCAGAGACCCAGTACTTC. Translating it yields CASSQQGQAETQYF. The J gene is TRBJ2-5, the V gene TRBV5-1, with 7 bases fitting TRBD1. Germline-derived CDR1 and CDR2 are SGHRS and YFSETQ. The CDR3 is 14 residues long. V shed 4 bases, J shed 4 bases, and the junction held 7 bases outside the gene matches.

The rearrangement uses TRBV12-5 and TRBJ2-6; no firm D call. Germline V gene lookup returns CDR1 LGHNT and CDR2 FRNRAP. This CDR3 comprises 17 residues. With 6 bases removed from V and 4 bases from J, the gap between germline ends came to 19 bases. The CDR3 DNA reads TGTGCTAGTGGCACCTCTCCCACTGGGTCCGGGGCCAACGTCCTGACTTTC. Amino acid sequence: CASGTSPTGSGANVLTF.

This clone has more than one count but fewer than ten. The CDR3 region has the DNA TGTGCCTGGAGTGTAGTTGGCCTCCAACGGCTTTCCGAGCAGTACTTC. Its translation: CAWSVVGLQRLSEQYF. V usage is TRBV30 and J usage is TRBJ2-7; D remains ambiguous. This CDR3 spans 16 amino acids. CDR1 GTSNPN and CDR2 SVGIG come from the germline V gene (reference sequence). With 0 bases removed from V and 6 bases from J, the gap between germline ends came to 21 bases.